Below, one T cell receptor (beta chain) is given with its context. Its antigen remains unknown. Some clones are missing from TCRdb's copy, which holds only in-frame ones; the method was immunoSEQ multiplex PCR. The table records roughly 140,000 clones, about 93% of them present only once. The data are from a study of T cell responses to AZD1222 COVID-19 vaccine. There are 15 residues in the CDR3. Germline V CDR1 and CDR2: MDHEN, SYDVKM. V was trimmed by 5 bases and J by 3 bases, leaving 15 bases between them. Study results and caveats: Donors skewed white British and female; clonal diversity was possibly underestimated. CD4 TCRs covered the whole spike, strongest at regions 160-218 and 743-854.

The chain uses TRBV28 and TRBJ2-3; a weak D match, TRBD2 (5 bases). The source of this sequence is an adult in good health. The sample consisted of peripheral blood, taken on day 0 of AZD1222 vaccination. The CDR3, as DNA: TGTGCCAGCAGTCGCCGGGAAAAAAGGACAGATACGCAGTATTTT. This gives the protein CASSRREKRTDTQYF.